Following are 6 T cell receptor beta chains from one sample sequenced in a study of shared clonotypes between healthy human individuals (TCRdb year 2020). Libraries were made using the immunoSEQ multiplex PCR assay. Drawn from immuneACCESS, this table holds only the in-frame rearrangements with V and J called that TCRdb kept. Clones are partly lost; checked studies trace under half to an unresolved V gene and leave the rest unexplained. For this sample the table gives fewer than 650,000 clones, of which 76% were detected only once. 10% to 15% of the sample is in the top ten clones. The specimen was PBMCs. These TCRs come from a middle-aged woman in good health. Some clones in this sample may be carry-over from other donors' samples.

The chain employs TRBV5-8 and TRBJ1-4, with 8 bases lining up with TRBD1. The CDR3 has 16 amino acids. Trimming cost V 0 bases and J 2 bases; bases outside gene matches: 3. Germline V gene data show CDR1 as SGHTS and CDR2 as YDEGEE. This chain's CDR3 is CASSLGAGGTNEKLFF. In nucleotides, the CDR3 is TGTGCCAGCAGCTTGGGGGCAGGGGGCACTAATGAAAAACTGTTTTTT.

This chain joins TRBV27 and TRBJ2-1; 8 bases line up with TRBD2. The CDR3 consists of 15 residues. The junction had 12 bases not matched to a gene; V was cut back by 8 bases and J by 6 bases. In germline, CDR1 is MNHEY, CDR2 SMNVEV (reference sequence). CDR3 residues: CASGPGTSRRNEQFF. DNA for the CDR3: TGTGCCAGCGGCCCTGGGACTAGTAGGCGCAATGAGCAGTTCTTC.

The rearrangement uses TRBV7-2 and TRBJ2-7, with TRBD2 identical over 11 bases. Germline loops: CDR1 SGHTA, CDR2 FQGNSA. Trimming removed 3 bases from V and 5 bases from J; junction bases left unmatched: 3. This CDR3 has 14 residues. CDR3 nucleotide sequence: TGTGCCAGCAGCTTTCTAGCGGGAGGCAACGAGCAGTACTTC. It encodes CASSFLAGGNEQYF.

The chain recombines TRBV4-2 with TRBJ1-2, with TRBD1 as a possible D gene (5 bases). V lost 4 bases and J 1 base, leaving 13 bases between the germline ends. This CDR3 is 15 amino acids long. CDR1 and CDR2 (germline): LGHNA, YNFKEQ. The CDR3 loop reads CASSRRDGGNYGYTF. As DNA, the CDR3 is TGTGCCAGCAGCCGGAGAGATGGGGGTAACTATGGCTACACCTTC.

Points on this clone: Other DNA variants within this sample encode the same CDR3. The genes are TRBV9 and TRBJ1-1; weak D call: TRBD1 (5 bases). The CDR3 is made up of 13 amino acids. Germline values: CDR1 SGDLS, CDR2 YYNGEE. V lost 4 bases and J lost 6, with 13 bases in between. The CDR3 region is CASSPQTASEAFF. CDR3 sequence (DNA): TGTGCCAGCAGCCCACAGACAGCTTCTGAAGCTTTCTTT.

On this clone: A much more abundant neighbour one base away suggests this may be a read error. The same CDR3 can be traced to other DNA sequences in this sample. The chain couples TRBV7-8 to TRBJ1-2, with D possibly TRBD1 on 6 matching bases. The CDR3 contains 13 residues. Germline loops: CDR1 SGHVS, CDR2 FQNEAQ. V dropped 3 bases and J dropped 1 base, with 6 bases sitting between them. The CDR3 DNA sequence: TGTGCCAGCAGCTTGGACAGTAACTATGGCTACACCTTC. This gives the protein CASSLDSNYGYTF.